Following are 5 T cell receptor beta chains from one sample sequenced in a study of blood T cell repertoires in COVID-19. Using immunoSEQ multiplex PCR, the repertoire was profiled, and TCRdb retains in-frame clones only, with some absent. Of about 410,000 clones listed, around 89% are singletons. Source material: peripheral blood. The source is a middle-aged woman with COVID-19, enrolled during active disease.

This clone appeared a single time. The rearrangement links TRBV28 to TRBJ2-3; the D gene is possibly TRBD1 (6 bases). The CDR3 runs to 16 residues. The germline V and J ends were trimmed by 3 bases and 5 bases, with 18 bases remaining between them. From germline, CDR1 is MDHEN and CDR2 SYDVKM. This chain's CDR3 is CASSFPGQSQGDTQYF. CDR3 DNA: TGTGCCAGCAGTTTTCCGGGACAAAGCCAAGGAGATACGCAGTATTTT.

The genes are TRBV29-1 and TRBJ1-1, with D possibly matching TRBD1 (5 bases). V lost 5 bases, J lost 10 bases, and 14 bases lay in between. The length of the CDR3 is 11 residues. The germline CDR1 and CDR2 sequences are SQVTM and ANQGSEA. CDR3 loop: CSVRGNRGAFF. DNA of the CDR3: TGCAGCGTTCGGGGGAATCGCGGAGCTTTCTTT.

The rearrangement uses TRBV19 and TRBJ1-4; D is uncertain. The V gene's germline CDR1 is LNHDA and CDR2 SQIVND (reference sequence). This CDR3 has 15 amino acids. The V and J ends lost 7 bases and 6 bases respectively, with 18 bases between them. The chain's CDR3 is CASKPVPWGDEKLFF. CDR3 DNA: TGTGCCAGTAAACCTGTACCCTGGGGAGATGAAAAACTGTTTTTT.

The genes are TRBV10-3 and TRBJ1-1; no firm D call. CDR3 length: 14 residues. Germline V lookup: CDR1 ENHRY, CDR2 SYGVKD. Trimming took off 4 bases at V and 0 bases at J, with 9 bases between the two ends. The DNA for the CDR3 is TGTGCCATCAGTGTAGAGCCACTGAACACTGAAGCTTTCTTT. Protein product: CAISVEPLNTEAFF.

The chain joins TRBV28 to TRBJ1-2; 10 nucleotides match TRBD1. The CDR3 runs to 18 residues. Germline assignment: CDR1 MDHEN and CDR2 SYDVKM. The junction had 17 bases not matched to a gene; V was cut back by 6 bases and J by 4 bases. CDR3 protein: CASSRSPTRDRGSYGYTF. Written as DNA, the CDR3 is TGTGCCAGCAGCCGCTCGCCCACCCGGGACAGGGGAAGCTATGGCTACACCTTC.